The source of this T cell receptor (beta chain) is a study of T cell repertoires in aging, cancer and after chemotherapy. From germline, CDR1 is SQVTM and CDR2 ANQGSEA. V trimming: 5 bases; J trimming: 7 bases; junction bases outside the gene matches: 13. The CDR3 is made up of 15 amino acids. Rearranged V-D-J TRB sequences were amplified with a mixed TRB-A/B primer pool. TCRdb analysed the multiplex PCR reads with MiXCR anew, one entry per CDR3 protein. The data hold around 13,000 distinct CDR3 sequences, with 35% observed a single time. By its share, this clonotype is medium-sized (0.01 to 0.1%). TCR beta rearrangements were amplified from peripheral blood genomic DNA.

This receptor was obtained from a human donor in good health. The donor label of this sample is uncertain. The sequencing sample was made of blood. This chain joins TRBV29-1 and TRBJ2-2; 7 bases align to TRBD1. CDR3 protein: CSVITGQILGGELFF. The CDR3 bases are TGCAGCGTTATCACGGGACAGATATTAGGCGGGGAGCTGTTTTTT.